Each of the 16 T cell receptor beta chains below was sequenced from the same sample in a study of control samples from healthy donors and cancer patients. Sequencing was performed with immunoSEQ multiplex PCR; in TCRdb, only in-frame clones are kept and a portion is missing. The repertoire consists of roughly 130,000 clones, with roughly 90% occurring once and the leading ten covering just over 8.5%. Sequencing was done on a sample of blood. These receptors originate from a man aged 18 to 35 in good health.

The chain couples TRBV5-1 to TRBJ2-7, with D possibly being TRBD2 (5 bases). This CDR3 contains 14 residues. Germline V gene sequence: CDR1 SGHRS, CDR2 YFSETQ. The V gene lost 2 bases and the J gene lost 0 bases, with 9 bases spanning the gap. CDR3 region: CASSFEGSSYEQYF. CDR3 nucleotide sequence: TGCGCCAGCAGCTTCGAGGGAAGCTCCTACGAGCAGTACTTC.

The V and J genes are TRBV5-6 and TRBJ1-2; the D gene is possibly TRBD1 (5 bases). The germline CDR1 and CDR2 sequences are SGHDT and YYEEEE. V was pared by 4 bases and J by 4 bases, with 17 bases between. There are 15 residues in the CDR3. CDR3 amino acids: CASSLPRERVYGYTF. In DNA, the CDR3 is TGTGCCAGCAGCCTTCCCAGGGAGCGGGTCTATGGCTACACCTTC. Looking up the rest from reference TRBV5-6 and TRBJ1-2 gives the full variable domain: DAGVTQSPTHLIKTRGQQVTLRCSPKSGHDTVSWYQQALGQGPQFIFQYYEEEERQRGNFPDRFSGHQFPNYSSELNVNALLLGDSALYLCASSLPRERVYGYTFGSGTRLTVV.

Written as DNA, the CDR3 is TGCGCCAGCAGCTACCCGTCCCCGGAGGGGGTCACTGAAGCTTTCTTT. This gives the protein CASSYPSPEGVTEAFF. The V gene is TRBV4-1, the J gene TRBJ1-1, with a tentative D call TRBD1 (6 bases). The CDR3 covers 16 residues. V gave up 5 bases and J gave up 4 bases, with 20 bases separating them. Germline CDR1 and CDR2: MGHRA and YSYEKL.

The J gene is TRBJ2-7, the V gene TRBV27; tentatively, D is TRBD2 (5 bases). The V gene lost 5 bases and the J gene lost 0 bases, with 8 bases spanning the gap. Germline CDR1 MNHEY, CDR2 SMNVEV (reference sequence). This CDR3 comprises 13 residues. CDR3 DNA: TGTGCCAGCAGTCCGGGGATCTCCTACGAGCAGTACTTC. This codes for CASSPGISYEQYF.

V and J are TRBV14 and TRBJ2-7, with 9 positions matching TRBD1. CDR1 and CDR2 (germline): SGHDN, FVKESK. Unmatched junction bases numbered 16, after V lost 1 base and J lost 0 bases. CDR3 length: 20 amino acids. This CDR3 is CASSQASRDRAHTNSYEQYF. In nucleotides, the CDR3 is TGTGCCAGCAGCCAAGCGAGTCGGGACAGGGCCCATACTAACTCCTACGAGCAGTACTTC.

The chain links TRBV10-1 to TRBJ2-2; 10 bases are a match to TRBD2. The trim removed 3 bases at V and 5 bases at J, leaving 9 bases unmatched. Germline lookup yields CDR1 WNHNN and CDR2 SYGVQD (reference sequence). This CDR3 spans 17 amino acids. CDR3 sequence: CASSEGSERGGTGELFF. In nucleotides, the CDR3 is TGCGCCAGCAGTGAAGGGTCTGAGCGGGGGGGGACCGGGGAGCTGTTTTTT.

The CDR3 bases are TGTGCCAGCGGCATATCCGGGACAGACTCCTACGAGCAGTACTTC. Protein product: CASGISGTDSYEQYF. The V and J genes are TRBV6-5 and TRBJ2-7; 7 positions match TRBD1. CDR3 size: 15 residues. V gave up 8 bases and J gave up 0 bases; unmatched junction bases: 10. From germline, CDR1 is MNHEY and CDR2 SVGAGI.

This clone was seen just once. Here the CDR3 reads CASRGQASNQPQHF. CDR3 nucleotide sequence: TGTGCCAGCAGGGGACAGGCTAGCAATCAGCCCCAGCATTTT. The rearrangement links TRBV2 to TRBJ1-5; 8 bases agree with TRBD1. The length of the CDR3 is 14 residues. Germline V gene sequence: CDR1 SNHLY, CDR2 FYNNEI. After removal of 6 bases from V and 0 bases from J, the junction contained 1 base not matched to a gene.

The rearrangement links TRBV29-1 to TRBJ2-1, with 11 bases lining up with TRBD2. CDR3 length: 13 residues. Germline-derived CDR1 and CDR2 are SQVTM and ANQGSEA. The V segment lost 5 bases and the J segment 10 bases; nucleotides outside the gene matches: 7. The CDR3 sequence: CSVLAGGPGEQFF. The CDR3 DNA reads TGCAGCGTTTTAGCGGGGGGGCCCGGGGAGCAGTTCTTC.

This chain links TRBV6-5 with TRBJ2-3; 8 positions agree with TRBD1. This CDR3 has 12 amino acids. CDR1 is MNHEY and CDR2 is SVGAGI in the germline V gene. Trimming cost V 5 bases and J 9 bases; bases outside gene matches: 4. CDR3 amino acids: CASSIDRGTQYF. As DNA, the CDR3 is TGTGCCAGCAGTATCGACAGGGGAACGCAGTATTTT.

The V gene is TRBV11-2, the J gene TRBJ1-4, with D possibly TRBD1 on 5 matching bases. In germline, CDR1 is SGHAT, CDR2 FQNNGV. V was shortened by 5 bases and J by 8 bases, with 18 bases between the two germline ends. CDR3 length: 15 amino acids. The CDR3 DNA sequence: TGTGCCAGCAGCGCGTCTTTGGGGGTAGGGGAAAAACTGTTTTTT. Protein sequence: CASSASLGVGEKLFF.

V gene TRBV27 combines with J gene TRBJ2-3; 10 positions agree with TRBD1. The CDR3 length is 19 residues. After removal of 2 bases from V and 5 bases from J, the junction contained 16 bases not matched to a gene. Germline V lookup: CDR1 MNHEY, CDR2 SMNVEV (reference sequence). In nucleotides, the CDR3 is TGTGCCAGCAGTTTAAGGCGGTGGGTCGGGACAGGGGTTGAAGATACGCAGTATTTT. Protein: CASSLRRWVGTGVEDTQYF.

The J gene is TRBJ1-1, the V gene TRBV5-4, with 7 bases lining up with TRBD1. The CDR3 consists of 15 residues. With 0 bases clipped from V and 3 bases from J, the junction kept 5 bases outside the gene matches. Germline CDR1 is SGHNT and CDR2 is YYREEE (reference sequence). The CDR3 loop reads CASSLDEGAYTEAFF. In DNA form, the CDR3 reads TGTGCCAGCAGCTTGGATGAGGGGGCGTACACTGAAGCTTTCTTT.

This clone has a handful of counts. The genes are TRBV7-9 and TRBJ1-1; D perhaps matches TRBD1 (5 bases). V lost 1 base and J lost 5, with 11 bases in between. CDR3 length equals 14 residues. The V gene's germline CDR1 is SEHNR and CDR2 FQNEAQ (reference sequence). The CDR3 DNA reads as TGTGCCAGCAGCTTAGGAGGGGCGCGGACTGAAGCTTTCTTT. Encoded protein: CASSLGGARTEAFF.

The V gene is TRBV5-6, the J gene TRBJ2-7, with D hard to call. Germline lookup yields CDR1 SGHDT and CDR2 YYEEEE. The CDR3 loop spans 15 amino acids. Trimming cost V 7 bases and J 1 base, with 18 bases left between them. CDR3 nucleotides: TGTGCCAGCCTCGCAATAGGGTCGTTGTCCTACGAGCAGTACTTC. It encodes CASLAIGSLSYEQYF.

This clone was found once. The chain has TRBV7-9 and TRBJ1-4; 9 bases line up with TRBD1. CDR3 length: 14 residues. Germline V gene lookup returns CDR1 SEHNR and CDR2 FQNEAQ (reference sequence). Trimming took 4 bases from V and 5 from J; bases not matched to a gene: 2. The CDR3 loop reads CASSSTGGNEKLFF. CDR3 sequence (DNA): TGTGCCAGCAGCTCGACAGGGGGAAATGAAAAACTGTTTTTT.